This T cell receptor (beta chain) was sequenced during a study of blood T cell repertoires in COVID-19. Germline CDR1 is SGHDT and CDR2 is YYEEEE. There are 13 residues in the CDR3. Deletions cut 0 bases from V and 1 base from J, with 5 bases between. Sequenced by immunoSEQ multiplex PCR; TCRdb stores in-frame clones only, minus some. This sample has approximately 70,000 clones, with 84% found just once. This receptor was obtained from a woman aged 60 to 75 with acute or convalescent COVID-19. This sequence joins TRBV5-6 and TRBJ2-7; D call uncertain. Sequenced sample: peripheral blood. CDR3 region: CASSLAVSYEQYF. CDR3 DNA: TGTGCCAGCAGCTTGGCCGTGTCCTACGAGCAGTACTTC. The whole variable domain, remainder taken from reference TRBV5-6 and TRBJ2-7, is DAGVTQSPTHLIKTRGQQVTLRCSPKSGHDTVSWYQQALGQGPQFIFQYYEEEERQRGNFPDRFSGHQFPNYSSELNVNALLLGDSALYLCASSLAVSYEQYFGPGTRLTVT.